This TCR beta chain was captured by sequencing in a study of vaccination and CD4 T cells after COVID-19. Whole-study context: Median draw time for post-COVID samples was 101 days post-diagnosis (range 35 to 161). Overlapping peptides covering the spike proteins of SARS-CoV-2, HCoV-NL63, HCoV-OC43 and HCoV-229E were added to stimulate cells. Treatment of control cultures consisted of a CEFX pool, an HIV-1 Nef pool, or no peptide.

Treatment specified: roughly ten-day PBMC culture with coronavirus spike peptide pools or control peptides (ViraFEST assay). After culture for 10 to 11 days, isolation of CD4+ T cells was performed by negative selection. The CDR3 spans 14 residues. Germline CDR1 SGHVS, CDR2 FNYEAQ. Sequencing of DNA taken from cultured CD4+ T cells relied on the Oncomine TCR Beta short-read assay. TCRdb recomputed calls from the PCR reads with MiXCR, one row per CDR3 protein. The sample lists around 15,000 distinct CDR3 sequences, roughly three fifths occurring once. On this clonotype: Its antigen is unknown. One end of the junction does not line up with germline, which may come from a read error.

The sequencing input was CD4+ T cells from blood, cultured in vitro. The gene calls are TRBV7-6 and TRBJ2-7; the match to TRBD2 covers 7 bases. The clonotype comes from a human donor who had recovered from COVID-19. In nucleotides, the CDR3 is TGTGCTAGCAGCTTAGCGGGCGGTGACTACGAGCAGTACTTC. It is translated as CASSLAGGDYEQYF.